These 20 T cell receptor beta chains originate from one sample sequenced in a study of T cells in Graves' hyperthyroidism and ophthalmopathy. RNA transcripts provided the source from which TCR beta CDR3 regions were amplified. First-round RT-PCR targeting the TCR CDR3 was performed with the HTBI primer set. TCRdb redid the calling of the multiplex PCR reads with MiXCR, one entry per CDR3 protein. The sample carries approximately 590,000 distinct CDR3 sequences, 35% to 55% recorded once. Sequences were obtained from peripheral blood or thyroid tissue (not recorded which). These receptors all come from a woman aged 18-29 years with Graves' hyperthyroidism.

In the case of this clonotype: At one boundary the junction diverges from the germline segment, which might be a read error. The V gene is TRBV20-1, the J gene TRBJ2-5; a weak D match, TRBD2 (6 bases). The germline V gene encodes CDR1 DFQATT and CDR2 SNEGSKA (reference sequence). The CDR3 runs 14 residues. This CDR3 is CGARDPLAIKTQYF. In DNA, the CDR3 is TGCGGTGCTAGAGATCCCCTAGCGATAAAGACCCAGTACTTC.

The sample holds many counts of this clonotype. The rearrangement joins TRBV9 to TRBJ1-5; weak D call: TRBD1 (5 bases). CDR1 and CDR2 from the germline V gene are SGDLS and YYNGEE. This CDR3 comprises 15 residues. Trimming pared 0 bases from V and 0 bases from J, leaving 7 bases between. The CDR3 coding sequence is TGTGCCAGCAGCGTAGGAGGGGATAGCAATCAGCCCCAGCATTTT. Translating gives CASSVGGDSNQPQHF.

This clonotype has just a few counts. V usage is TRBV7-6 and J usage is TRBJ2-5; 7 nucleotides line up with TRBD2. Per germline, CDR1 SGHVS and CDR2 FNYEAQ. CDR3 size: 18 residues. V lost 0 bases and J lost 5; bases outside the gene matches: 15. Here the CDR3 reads CASSLAPRLAEDGETQYF. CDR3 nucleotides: TGTGCCAGCAGCTTAGCGCCACGGCTAGCGGAGGATGGGGAGACCCAGTACTTC.

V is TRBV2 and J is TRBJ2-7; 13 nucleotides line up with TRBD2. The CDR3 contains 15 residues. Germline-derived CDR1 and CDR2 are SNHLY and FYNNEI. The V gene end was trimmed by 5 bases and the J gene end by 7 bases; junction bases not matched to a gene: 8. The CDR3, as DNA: TGTGCCAGCAGTTCGAGGACTAGCGGGAGTTTTGAGCAGTACTTC. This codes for CASSSRTSGSFEQYF.

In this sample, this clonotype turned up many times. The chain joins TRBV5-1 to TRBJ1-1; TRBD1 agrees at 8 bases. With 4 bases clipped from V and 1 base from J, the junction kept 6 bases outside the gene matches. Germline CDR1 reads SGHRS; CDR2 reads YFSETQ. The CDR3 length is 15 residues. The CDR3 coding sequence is TGCGCCAGCAGCCCGGAGGACAGGGCGAACACTGAAGCTTTCTTT. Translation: CASSPEDRANTEAFF.

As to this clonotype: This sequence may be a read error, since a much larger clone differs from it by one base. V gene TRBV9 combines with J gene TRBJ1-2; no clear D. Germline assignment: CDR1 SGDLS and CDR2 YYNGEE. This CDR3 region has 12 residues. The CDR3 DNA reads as TGTGCCAACAGCGTAGTCCAATATGGCTACACCTTC. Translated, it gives CANSVVQYGYTF.

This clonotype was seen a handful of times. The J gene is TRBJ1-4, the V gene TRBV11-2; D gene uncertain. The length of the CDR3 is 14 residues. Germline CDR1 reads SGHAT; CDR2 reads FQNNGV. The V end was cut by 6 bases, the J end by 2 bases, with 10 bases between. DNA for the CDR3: TGTGCCAGCAGTTACCGAGGGACTAATGAAAAACTGTTTTTT. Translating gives CASSYRGTNEKLFF.

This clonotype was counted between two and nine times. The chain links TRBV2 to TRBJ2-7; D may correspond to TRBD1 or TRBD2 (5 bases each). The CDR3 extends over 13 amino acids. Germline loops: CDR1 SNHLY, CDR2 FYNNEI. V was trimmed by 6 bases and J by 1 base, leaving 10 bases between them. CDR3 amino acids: CASSGDRSYEQYF. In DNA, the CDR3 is TGTGCCAGCAGCGGGGACCGTTCCTACGAGCAGTACTTC.

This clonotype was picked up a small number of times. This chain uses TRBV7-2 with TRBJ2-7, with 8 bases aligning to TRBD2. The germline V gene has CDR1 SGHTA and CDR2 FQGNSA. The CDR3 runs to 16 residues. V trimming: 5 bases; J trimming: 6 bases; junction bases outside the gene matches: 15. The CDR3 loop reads CASSPLGLANKGEQYF. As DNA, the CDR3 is TGTGCCAGCAGCCCCCTCGGACTAGCCAACAAAGGCGAGCAGTACTTC.

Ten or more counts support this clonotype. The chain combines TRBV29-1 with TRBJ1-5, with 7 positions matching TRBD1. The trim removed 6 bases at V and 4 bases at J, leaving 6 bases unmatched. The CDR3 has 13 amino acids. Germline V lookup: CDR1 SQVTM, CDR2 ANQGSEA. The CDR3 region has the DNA TGCAGCGTAGGACAGGAAATGAATCAGCCCCAGCATTTT. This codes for CSVGQEMNQPQHF.

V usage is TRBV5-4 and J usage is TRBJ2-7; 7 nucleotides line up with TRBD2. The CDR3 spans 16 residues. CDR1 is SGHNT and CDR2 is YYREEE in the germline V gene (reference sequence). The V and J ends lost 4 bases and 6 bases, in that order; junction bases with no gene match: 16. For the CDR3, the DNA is TGTGCCAGCAGCCCCAAACTAGCGCCTGCGCGTCGCGAGCAGTACTTC. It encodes CASSPKLAPARREQYF.

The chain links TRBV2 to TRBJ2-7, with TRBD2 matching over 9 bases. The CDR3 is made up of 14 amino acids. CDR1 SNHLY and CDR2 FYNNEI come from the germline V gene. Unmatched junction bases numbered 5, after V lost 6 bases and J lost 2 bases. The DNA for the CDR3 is TGTGCCAGCAGCGGGTCTAGCGGGACCTACGAGCAGTACTTC. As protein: CASSGSSGTYEQYF. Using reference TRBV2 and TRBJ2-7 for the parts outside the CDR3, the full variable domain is EPEVTQTPSHQVTQMGQEVILRCVPISNHLYFYWYRQILGQKVEFLVSFYNNEISEKSEIFDDQFSVERPDGSNFTLKIRSTKLEDSAMYFCASSGSSGTYEQYFGPGTRLTVT.

This CDR3 reads CARDRGPNTGELFF. The CDR3 DNA is TGTGCCAGAGACAGGGGGCCGAACACCGGGGAGCTGTTTTTT. The rearrangement links TRBV2 to TRBJ2-2; 10 bases match TRBD1. The CDR3 sequence is 14 residues long. Trimming took 9 bases from V and 0 from J; bases not matched to a gene: 1. Germline lookup yields CDR1 SNHLY and CDR2 FYNNEI.

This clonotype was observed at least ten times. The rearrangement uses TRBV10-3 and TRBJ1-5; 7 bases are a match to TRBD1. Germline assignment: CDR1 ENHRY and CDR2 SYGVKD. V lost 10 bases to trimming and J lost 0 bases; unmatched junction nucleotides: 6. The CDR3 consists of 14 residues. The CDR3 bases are TGTGCCACCTGGGACAGCAATAGCAATCAGCCCCAGCATTTT. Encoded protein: CATWDSNSNQPQHF.

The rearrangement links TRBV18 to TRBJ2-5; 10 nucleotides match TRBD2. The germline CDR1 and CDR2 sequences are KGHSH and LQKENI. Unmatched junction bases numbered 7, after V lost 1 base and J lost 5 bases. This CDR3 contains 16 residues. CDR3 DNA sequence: TGTGCCAGCTCACCACTTCGTCTAGCGGGAGATGAGACCCAGTACTTC. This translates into CASSPLRLAGDETQYF.

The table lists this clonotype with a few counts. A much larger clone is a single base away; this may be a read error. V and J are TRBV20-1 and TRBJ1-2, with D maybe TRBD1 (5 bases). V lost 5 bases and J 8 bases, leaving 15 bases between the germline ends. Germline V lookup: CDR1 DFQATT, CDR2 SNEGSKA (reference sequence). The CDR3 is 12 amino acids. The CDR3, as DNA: TGCAGTGCTTCCGGGGCCGCCGGAGGCTACACCTTC. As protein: CSASGAAGGYTF.

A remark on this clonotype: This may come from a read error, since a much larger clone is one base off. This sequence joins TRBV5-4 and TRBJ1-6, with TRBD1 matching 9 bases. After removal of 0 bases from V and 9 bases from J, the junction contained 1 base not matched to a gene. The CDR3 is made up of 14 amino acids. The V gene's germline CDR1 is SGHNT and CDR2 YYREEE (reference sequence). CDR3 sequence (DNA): TGTGCCAGCAGCTTGGGACAGGGGGTTTCACCCCTCCACTTT. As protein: CASSLGQGVSPLHF.

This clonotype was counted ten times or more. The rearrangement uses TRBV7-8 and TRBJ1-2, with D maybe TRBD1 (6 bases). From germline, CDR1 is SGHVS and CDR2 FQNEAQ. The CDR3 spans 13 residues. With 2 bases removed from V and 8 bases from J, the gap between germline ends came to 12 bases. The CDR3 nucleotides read TGTGCCAGCAGCTTACAACCAGGGGACGGCTACACCTTC. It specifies CASSLQPGDGYTF.

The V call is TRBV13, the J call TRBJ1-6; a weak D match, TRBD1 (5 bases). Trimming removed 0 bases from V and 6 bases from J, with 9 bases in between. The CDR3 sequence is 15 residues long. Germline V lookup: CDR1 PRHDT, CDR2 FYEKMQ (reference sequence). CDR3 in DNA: TGTGCCAGCAGCTTAGGTGGGACGAGTAATTCACCCCTCCACTTT. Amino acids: CASSLGGTSNSPLHF.

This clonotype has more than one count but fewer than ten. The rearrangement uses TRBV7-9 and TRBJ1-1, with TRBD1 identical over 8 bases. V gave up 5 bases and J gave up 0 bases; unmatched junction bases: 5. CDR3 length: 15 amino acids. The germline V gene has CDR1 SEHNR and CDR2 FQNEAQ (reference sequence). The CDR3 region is CASSPYRGLNTEAFF. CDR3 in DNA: TGTGCCAGCAGCCCCTACAGGGGGTTGAACACTGAAGCTTTCTTT.